The 30 T cell receptor beta chains presented below share a single source sample, sequenced in a study of blood T cell repertoires in COVID-19. Measured with immunoSEQ multiplex PCR; TCRdb has only the in-frame clones, and not every one. This sample has about 200,000 clones; approximately 90% occur once, and the top ten carry more than 8.5%. The sample was peripheral blood. These receptors came from a woman between 45 and 65 years old with COVID-19, enrolled during active disease.

The gene calls are TRBV7-2 and TRBJ1-2; weak D call: TRBD1 (6 bases). From germline, CDR1 is SGHTA and CDR2 FQGNSA. The length of the CDR3 is 18 residues. V lost 0 bases and J lost 5, with 22 bases in between. CDR3 sequence: CASSLALGGGAAVYGYTF. DNA of the CDR3: TGTGCCAGCAGCTTAGCGCTGGGGGGGGGCGCAGCAGTATATGGCTACACCTTC.

A few counts support this clone. The chain links TRBV4-1 to TRBJ1-1; D uncertain. V lost 0 bases, J lost 7 bases, and 9 bases lay in between. CDR1 and CDR2 (germline): MGHRA, YSYEKL. The CDR3 totals 13 residues. CDR3 in amino acids: CASSQDLRLEAFF. CDR3 bases: TGCGCCAGCAGCCAAGATTTGAGACTTGAAGCTTTCTTT.

This chain links TRBV2 with TRBJ1-2, with a tentative D call TRBD1 (6 bases). With 3 bases removed from V and 12 bases from J, the gap between germline ends came to 20 bases. CDR1 and CDR2 from the germline V gene are SNHLY and FYNNEI. The CDR3 totals 14 residues. The CDR3 sequence is CASSEGRGKIRDTF. The CDR3 bases are TGTGCCAGCAGTGAGGGCAGGGGTAAGATAAGGGACACCTTC. Complete variable domain (other parts from reference TRBV2 and TRBJ1-2): EPEVTQTPSHQVTQMGQEVILRCVPISNHLYFYWYRQILGQKVEFLVSFYNNEISEKSEIFDDQFSVERPDGSNFTLKIRSTKLEDSAMYFCASSEGRGKIRDTFGSGTRLTVV.

This clone was seen ten or more times. This rearrangement joins TRBV30 to TRBJ2-7, with 7 bases aligning to TRBD1. The CDR3 length is 14 residues. V gave up 3 bases and J gave up 4 bases; unmatched junction bases: 9. Germline V lookup: CDR1 GTSNPN, CDR2 SVGIG (reference sequence). CDR3 amino acids: CAWSGTDTFYEQYV. The CDR3 nucleotides read TGTGCCTGGAGCGGGACAGACACCTTTTACGAGCAGTACGTC.

The chain carries TRBV6-5 and TRBJ2-7; 8 bases line up with TRBD1. Germline V lookup: CDR1 MNHEY, CDR2 SVGAGI. This CDR3 has 12 amino acids. Trimming took 6 bases from V and 6 from J; bases not matched to a gene: 4. The CDR3 nucleotides read TGTGCCAGCAGCCCACAGGGGGGCGAGCAGTACGTC. It is translated as CASSPQGGEQYV.

The rearrangement joins TRBV10-2 to TRBJ1-1; TRBD1 matches 7 bases. Germline trimming cut 6 bases from V and 3 bases from J; bases unmatched to any gene: 7. There are 14 residues in the CDR3. The germline V gene has CDR1 WSHSY and CDR2 SAAADI. CDR3 coding DNA: TGCGCCAGCAGATGGGGACAGAGGGACACTGAAGCTTTCTTT. Translated: CASRWGQRDTEAFF.

The chain joins TRBV9 to TRBJ2-3, with TRBD1 identical over 10 bases. The V gene's germline CDR1 is SGDLS and CDR2 YYNGEE. The CDR3 runs to 15 residues. Trimming at V came to 0 bases and at J to 4 bases, leaving 2 bases not matched to a gene. The CDR3 protein is CASSVVGTGADTQYF. The CDR3 DNA is TGTGCCAGCAGCGTAGTTGGGACAGGGGCAGATACGCAGTATTTT.

The chain links TRBV23-1 to TRBJ2-7; 9 bases match TRBD2. TRBV23-1 belongs to the ORF category, with a function that is uncertain. V was clipped by 3 bases and J by 2 bases; unmatched bases: 23. This CDR3 region has 21 residues. CDR3 protein: CASSHLNIRDHSGRRTYEQYV. In nucleotides, the CDR3 is TGCGCCAGCAGTCACCTAAATATCCGGGACCATAGCGGGAGAAGGACCTACGAGCAGTACGTC.

The chain employs TRBV5-6 and TRBJ2-2; D unresolved. Trimming took 3 bases from V and 5 from J, leaving 14 bases between them. Germline CDR1 is SGHDT and CDR2 is YYEEEE. CDR3 length: 15 amino acids. DNA of the CDR3: TGTGCCAGCAGCTGGCTGACAAGCCTAACCGGGGAGCTGTTTTTT. Protein: CASSWLTSLTGELFF.

This clone was found a few times. The chain recombines TRBV7-2 with TRBJ1-5, with D uncertain. Germline values: CDR1 SGHTA, CDR2 FQGNSA. The length of the CDR3 is 13 residues. Trimming left V 4 bases short and J 10 bases short, with 14 bases between. CDR3 in DNA: TGTGCCAGCAGCTCCTACCAGATTAGCCCCCAGCATTTT. Encoded protein: CASSSYQISPQHF.

The chain carries TRBV7-5 and TRBJ1-5; the DNA was not used to check the table's D call, TRBD1. TRBV7-5 is reported as a pseudogene. The CDR3 loop spans 15 amino acids. CDR3 nucleotide sequence: TGTGCCAGAAGCCCCGACAGGGGCGCCCCTTCGCCCCAGCATTTT. It codes for CARSPDRGAPSPQHF.

The gene calls are TRBV7-9 and TRBJ1-1, with a tentative D call TRBD1 (5 bases). Germline V gene sequence: CDR1 SEHNR, CDR2 FQNEAQ (reference sequence). V was clipped by 1 base and J by 0 bases, with 9 bases between them. The CDR3 covers 15 residues. CDR3 bases: TGTGCCAGCAGCTTAGGGGGAGGGGTGAACACTGAAGCTTTCTTT. Translating it yields CASSLGGGVNTEAFF.

V gene TRBV6-4 combines with J gene TRBJ1-1; no firm D call. V dropped 5 bases and J dropped 3 bases, with 13 bases sitting between them. The CDR3 covers 14 residues. The germline CDR1 and CDR2 sequences are MRHNA and SNTAGT. DNA of the CDR3: TGTGCCAGCAGTAAGGAGAGCGGTGACACTGAAGCTTTCTTT. Translated: CASSKESGDTEAFF.

This chain uses TRBV25-1 with TRBJ1-6; TRBD1 might be the D (6 bases). The CDR3 is 15 residues long. V dropped 5 bases and J dropped 7 bases, with 15 bases sitting between them. The germline gives CDR1 MGHDK, CDR2 SYGVNS. The CDR3 sequence is CASSLGTGLNSPLHF. The CDR3 DNA sequence: TGTGCCAGCAGTTTAGGAACAGGGCTGAATTCACCCCTCCACTTT.

The V gene is TRBV21-1, the J gene TRBJ1-6; no check of the table's D call, TRBD1, against the DNA was made. TRBV21-1 is classified as a pseudogene. CDR3 length: 19 amino acids. Written as DNA, the CDR3 is TGTGCCAGCAGCAAAGAAAAGGGGTACAGCCAAAGGGATAATTCACCCCTCCACTTT. Protein: CASSKEKGYSQRDNSPLHF.

This chain connects TRBV7-2 to TRBJ2-7, with D unclear. This CDR3 comprises 14 residues. Between the trimmed V and J ends, which lost 5 bases and 0 bases, there was a span of 11 bases. Germline CDR1 reads SGHTA; CDR2 reads FQGNSA. CDR3 sequence (DNA): TGTGCCAGCAGCCCCGACTCGGACTCCTACGAGCAGTACGTC. Protein product: CASSPDSDSYEQYV.

To note about this clone: This specimen includes other DNA sequences encoding the same CDR3. The CDR3 bases are TGTGCCAGCAGCCCGCAGGGGGCAGATACGCAGTATTTT. Translation: CASSPQGADTQYF. The J gene is TRBJ2-3, the V gene TRBV7-3; 7 bases fit TRBD1. V trimming: 5 bases; J trimming: 4 bases; junction bases outside the gene matches: 3. CDR1 is SGHTA and CDR2 is FQGTGA in the germline V gene. The CDR3 is 13 residues long.

The chain has TRBV9 and TRBJ1-1; 9 bases map to TRBD1. CDR3 length equals 16 residues. Trimming removed 4 bases from V and 1 base from J; junction bases left unmatched: 8. Germline CDR1 and CDR2: SGDLS and YYNGEE. The CDR3 is CASSPEQGAGNTEAFF. CDR3 nucleotide sequence: TGTGCCAGCAGCCCTGAACAGGGGGCGGGGAACACTGAAGCTTTCTTT. The full variable domain, completed using reference TRBV9 and TRBJ1-1, is DSGVTQTPKHLITATGQRVTLRCSPRSGDLSVYWYQQSLDQGLQFLIQYYNGEERAKGNILERFSAQQFPDLHSELNLSSLELGDSALYFCASSPEQGAGNTEAFFGQGTRLTVV.

The chain carries TRBV6-5 and TRBJ2-2, with 7 bases fitting TRBD1. The trim removed 6 bases at V and 2 bases at J, leaving 6 bases unmatched. The CDR3 spans 15 residues. In germline, CDR1 is MNHEY, CDR2 SVGAGI. CDR3 sequence (DNA): TGTGCCAGCAGACCCCGACAGGGCAACACCGGGGAGCTGTTTTTT. It specifies CASRPRQGNTGELFF.

This clone showed up just once. This rearrangement joins TRBV25-1 to TRBJ1-2; maybe TRBD1 (6 bases). Germline V gives CDR1 MGHDK, CDR2 SYGVNS. The CDR3 extends over 13 amino acids. V lost 7 bases and J lost 4, with 13 bases in between. CDR3 in DNA: TGTGCCAGCAATCCAGGGGAAAGCTATGGCTACACCTTC. Protein sequence: CASNPGESYGYTF.

This clone appeared a few times. The chain recombines TRBV5-8 with TRBJ1-5; unclear D gene. V gave up 0 bases and J gave up 3 bases, with 7 bases separating them. CDR3 length: 14 amino acids. Germline V gene data show CDR1 as SGHTS and CDR2 as YDEGEE. The CDR3 region is CASSLGQNNQPQHF. CDR3 nucleotide sequence: TGTGCCAGCAGCTTGGGTCAGAACAATCAGCCCCAGCATTTT.

The genes are TRBV19 and TRBJ1-1, with 8 nucleotides matching TRBD1. The CDR3 contains 12 residues. Germline V lookup: CDR1 LNHDA, CDR2 SQIVND (reference sequence). After removal of 5 bases from V and 10 bases from J, the junction contained 6 bases not matched to a gene. The CDR3 DNA sequence: TGTGCCAGTAGTTGGGCAGGGGGCGCAGCTTTCTTT. Translation: CASSWAGGAAFF.

The chain is built from TRBV30 and TRBJ2-1, with TRBD2 identical over 8 bases. CDR3 length: 15 amino acids. The germline V gene encodes CDR1 GTSNPN and CDR2 SVGIG (reference sequence). Losses at the gene ends were 2 bases for V and 4 bases for J; bases not matched to a gene: 7. CDR3: CAWSLSGALYNEQFF. Written as DNA, the CDR3 is TGTGCCTGGAGTCTTAGCGGGGCCCTTTACAATGAGCAGTTCTTC.

This sequence joins TRBV11-2 and TRBJ2-7; a weak D match, TRBD2 (5 bases). Between the trimmed V and J ends, which lost 3 bases and 3 bases, there was a span of 12 bases. This CDR3 is built from 14 residues. Germline V CDR1 and CDR2: SGHAT, FQNNGV. CDR3: CASSFGTRDYEQYF. CDR3 sequence (DNA): TGTGCCAGCAGCTTTGGTACTAGAGACTACGAGCAGTACTTC.

V usage is TRBV6-5 and J usage is TRBJ1-1; D unresolved. V was clipped by 6 bases and J by 4 bases, with 12 bases between them. The CDR3 runs 13 residues. CDR1 is MNHEY, CDR2 SVGAGI, per germline. The CDR3 here is CASRPRRGTEAFF. As DNA, the CDR3 is TGTGCCAGCAGGCCCAGGCGGGGCACTGAAGCTTTCTTT.

This clone was seen more than once but under ten times. The CDR3 is CASSPLGSGGKNIQYF. CDR3 sequence (DNA): TGCGCCAGCAGCCCCCTGGGTAGCGGGGGAAAAAACATTCAGTACTTC. The chain recombines TRBV4-1 with TRBJ2-4; 9 positions match TRBD2. With V trimmed by 4 bases and J by 4 bases, 8 bases remained unmatched. The CDR3 has 16 residues. Germline V gene data show CDR1 as MGHRA and CDR2 as YSYEKL.

The chain couples TRBV6-4 to TRBJ2-7; D is undetermined. CDR3 length: 13 amino acids. The ends were cut back, 2 bases at V and 6 bases at J, with 11 bases in the middle. Germline-derived CDR1 and CDR2 are MRHNA and SNTAGT. The CDR3 DNA reads as TGTGCCAGCAGTGACCACGGGTTGAGCGAGCAGTACGTC. Residues: CASSDHGLSEQYV.

This clone was observed a single time. The V gene is TRBV19, the J gene TRBJ1-2; 9 bases are a match to TRBD1. Trimming took 9 bases from V and 8 from J; bases not matched to a gene: 16. Germline V gene lookup returns CDR1 LNHDA and CDR2 SQIVND (reference sequence). This CDR3 is 15 amino acids long. The CDR3, as DNA: TGTGCCAGCAAGCCGGGACAGGGAACGTCGCGCGGCTACACCTTC. This codes for CASKPGQGTSRGYTF.

This clone showed up just once. V and J are TRBV4-3 and TRBJ2-2; 7 bases map to TRBD2. The CDR3 spans 16 residues. The V gene's germline CDR1 is LGHNA and CDR2 YSLEER. V lost 1 base, J lost 5 bases, and 7 bases stayed unmatched. Here the CDR3 reads CASSQGGGAVTGELFF. The DNA of the CDR3 is TGCGCCAGCAGCCAAGGCGGGGGAGCCGTGACCGGGGAGCTGTTTTTT.

The gene calls are TRBV4-1 and TRBJ2-1; tentatively, D is TRBD2 (6 bases). V lost 0 bases and J lost 2, with 14 bases in between. The CDR3 has 17 residues. Looked up from germline, CDR1 is MGHRA and CDR2 is YSYEKL. CDR3 residues: CASSQEGGLATYNEQFF. As DNA, the CDR3 is TGCGCCAGCAGCCAAGAAGGCGGTCTAGCGACCTACAATGAGCAGTTCTTC.